The 13 T cell receptor beta chains below come from one sample, sequenced in a study of HIV-infected patients and healthy controls. The repertoire came from unfractionated whole blood and reflected all unsorted peripheral T cells. cDNA was made from approximately 0.55 ug RNA using alpha and beta constant primers. Separate chain-specific third strand synthesis with multiplexing indices produced the alpha and beta libraries. TCRdb fed the 5' RACE reads into MiXCR, producing one record per CDR3 protein. The sample records fewer than 11,000 distinct CDR3 sequences, about 5.2% being singletons. The starting material was blood, obtained before antiretroviral therapy. The source of these receptors is an adult with HIV infection.

Judged by abundance, this clonotype is medium-sized. The gene calls are TRBV6-1 and TRBJ2-3; D is uncertain. Germline-derived CDR1 and CDR2 are MNHNS and SASEGT. CDR3 length: 15 amino acids. The V end lost 1 base, the J end lost 2 bases, and 10 bases lay between the germline ends. CDR3 nucleotide sequence: TGTGCCAGCAGTGAAGGTGACGGCAACACAGATACGCAGTATTTT. Amino acid sequence: CASSEGDGNTDTQYF.

This clonotype was detected ten times or more. The CDR3 reads CASTPQGIYPEAFF. The DNA for the CDR3 is TGTGCCAGCACCCCACAGGGAATCTATCCTGAAGCTTTCTTT. The chain has TRBV27 and TRBJ1-1; possibly TRBD1 for D (6 bases). Trimming took off 7 bases at V and 6 bases at J, with 18 bases between the two ends. CDR1 and CDR2 from the germline V gene are MNHEY and SMNVEV (reference sequence). CDR3 length: 14 residues.

This clonotype qualifies as medium-sized. The chain is built from TRBV7-9 and TRBJ1-1, with unresolved D. The V gene lost 5 bases and the J gene lost 4 bases, with 17 bases spanning the gap. Per germline, CDR1 SEHNR and CDR2 FQNEAQ (reference sequence). The CDR3 runs to 15 residues. This CDR3 is CASSTYVMGSTEAFF. The DNA of the CDR3 is TGTGCCAGCAGCACCTACGTGATGGGGAGCACTGAAGCTTTCTTT.

At least ten counts were recorded for this clonotype. The chain uses TRBV20-1 and TRBJ1-1; D remains unclear. Per the germline V gene, CDR1 is DFQATT and CDR2 is SNEGSKA (reference sequence). Trimming took 3 bases from V and 6 from J, leaving 14 bases between them. The CDR3 sequence is 13 residues long. The CDR3 nucleotides read TGCAGTGCTAGCCCGGATCGGCCGGCTGAAGCTTTCTTT. This gives the protein CSASPDRPAEAFF.

This clonotype occurred many times. This sequence joins TRBV20-1 and TRBJ1-1; D uncertain. Germline CDR1 is DFQATT and CDR2 is SNEGSKA (reference sequence). V was cut by 3 bases and J by 10 bases, with 18 bases left in between. The CDR3 extends over 13 amino acids. The CDR3 here is CSARDPGGVGAFF. Here the CDR3 DNA reads TGCAGTGCTAGGGACCCTGGCGGGGTCGGAGCTTTCTTT.

At least ten counts were recorded for this clonotype. The chain carries TRBV30 and TRBJ1-1; D gene unclear. Germline assignment: CDR1 GTSNPN and CDR2 SVGIG (reference sequence). With 0 bases removed from V and 7 bases from J, the gap between germline ends came to 12 bases. The CDR3 is 13 amino acids. The CDR3 loop is CAWSVRREGEAFF. The CDR3 DNA reads TGTGCCTGGAGTGTACGAAGGGAGGGTGAAGCTTTCTTT.

In this sample, this clonotype turned up many times. The chain joins TRBV29-1 to TRBJ2-3; 7 nucleotides line up with TRBD1. In germline, CDR1 is SQVTM, CDR2 ANQGSEA. J gave up 3 bases and V 4 bases, and 4 bases lay outside the gene matches. CDR3 length equals 13 residues. The CDR3 loop is CSVAPQGTDTQYF. The CDR3, as DNA: TGCAGCGTTGCTCCACAGGGGACAGATACGCAGTATTTT.

By share of the sample, this clonotype is medium-sized (0.01 to 0.1%). V is TRBV20-1 and J is TRBJ2-5; D is ambiguous. V was pared by 3 bases and J by 2 bases, with 13 bases between. This CDR3 is built from 14 residues. CDR1 is DFQATT and CDR2 is SNEGSKA in the germline V gene (reference sequence). The CDR3 region is CSARPEIAQETQYF. DNA of the CDR3: TGCAGTGCTAGGCCCGAGATAGCTCAAGAGACCCAGTACTTC.

By sample share, this clonotype is medium-sized. The rearrangement joins TRBV7-8 to TRBJ2-3; 7 bases align to TRBD2. The CDR3 is 15 residues long. Germline trimming cut 1 base from V and 4 bases from J; bases unmatched to any gene: 5. The V gene's germline CDR1 is SGHVS and CDR2 FQNEAQ. This chain's CDR3 is CASSLGAGASDTQYF. The CDR3 DNA reads TGTGCCAGCAGCTTAGGTGCGGGAGCATCAGATACGCAGTATTTT. The full variable domain, rest sourced from reference TRBV7-8 and TRBJ2-3, is GAGVSQSPRYKVAKRGQDVALRCDPISGHVSLFWYQQALGQGPEFLTYFQNEAQLDKSGLPSDRFFAERPEGSVSTLKIQRTQQEDSAVYLCASSLGAGASDTQYFGPGTRLTVL.

This clonotype appeared many times. This chain's CDR3 is CASRRTGASYEQYF. CDR3 nucleotides: TGTGCCAGCAGGCGGACAGGGGCCTCCTACGAGCAGTACTTC. The chain combines TRBV6-1 with TRBJ2-7; the match to TRBD1 covers 9 bases. The CDR3 extends over 14 amino acids. Germline loops: CDR1 MNHNS, CDR2 SASEGT. The J segment lost 0 bases and the V segment lost 6 bases, leaving 3 bases of the junction unmatched.

This clonotype was seen repeatedly, ten times or more. V usage is TRBV5-8 and J usage is TRBJ1-3; no reliable D call. The germline gives CDR1 SGHTS, CDR2 YDEGEE. This CDR3 is built from 17 residues. The V end was cut by 2 bases, the J end by 0 bases, with 15 bases between. Here the CDR3 reads CASSFDRSGNSGNTIYF. Written as DNA, the CDR3 is TGTGCCAGCAGCTTTGATCGGAGTGGGAACTCTGGAAACACCATATATTTT. The whole variable domain, filled in from reference TRBV5-8 and TRBJ1-3, reads EAGVTQSPTHLIKTRGQQATLRCSPISGHTSVYWYQQALGLGLQFLLWYDEGEERNRGNFPPRFSGRQFPNYSSELNVNALELEDSALYLCASSFDRSGNSGNTIYFGEGSWLTVV.

This chain links TRBV29-1 with TRBJ1-4; 9 positions agree with TRBD1. CDR1 is SQVTM and CDR2 is ANQGSEA in the germline V gene. The CDR3 runs 13 residues. With V trimmed by 7 bases and J by 8 bases, 8 bases remained unmatched. This CDR3 is CSAEDRGREKLFF. CDR3 in DNA: TGCAGCGCTGAGGACAGGGGTAGGGAAAAACTGTTTTTT.

This clonotype is medium-sized (0.01 to 0.1%) within its sample. The gene calls are TRBV30 and TRBJ2-3; D remains ambiguous. Germline-derived CDR1 and CDR2 are GTSNPN and SVGIG (reference sequence). Trimming cost V 5 bases and J 5 bases, with 5 bases left between them. The CDR3 has 10 residues. The CDR3 DNA reads TGTGCCTGGGGGTTAGATACGCAGTATTTT. It is translated as CAWGLDTQYF.